The 26 T cell receptor beta chains presented below share a single source sample, sequenced in a study of T cells in Graves' hyperthyroidism and ophthalmopathy. Template material for amplifying TCR beta CDR3 regions consisted of RNA transcripts. HTBI primers were employed in a first-round RT-PCR of the TCR CDR3. TCRdb processed the multiplex PCR reads anew with MiXCR; each CDR3 protein has one entry. Of 650,000 to 700,000 distinct CDR3 sequences detected, roughly 17% appear once; the ten largest clones hold 15% to 17%. The sequenced sample was blood. The receptors here all came from a man aged 45-65 years with Graves' hyperthyroidism.

This clonotype appeared many times. J is TRBJ2-7 and V is TRBV11-2, with TRBD2 matching over 14 bases. The CDR3 runs 18 residues. V dropped 4 bases and J dropped 2; count of bases not matched to a gene: 10. Germline loops: CDR1 SGHAT, CDR2 FQNNGV. The CDR3 DNA reads as TGTGCCAGCAGCTCCACCGGGACTAGCGGGAGCCGCGCCTACGAGCAGTACTTC. Protein sequence: CASSSTGTSGSRAYEQYF.

Ten or more counts support this clonotype. The chain couples TRBV11-2 to TRBJ1-3; unclear D gene. Germline V gene sequence: CDR1 SGHAT, CDR2 FQNNGV. The CDR3 is 16 amino acids. V was trimmed by 0 bases and J by 0 bases, leaving 9 bases between them. CDR3: CASSLDVGLSGNTIYF. For the CDR3, the DNA is TGTGCCAGCAGCTTAGACGTTGGGCTCTCTGGAAACACCATATATTTT.

This clonotype occurred a few times. The J gene is TRBJ1-5, the V gene TRBV20-1; no definite D call. The CDR3 runs to 13 residues. V shed 0 bases and J shed 4 bases, with 7 bases lying between them. The germline gives CDR1 DFQATT, CDR2 SNEGSKA (reference sequence). Written as DNA, the CDR3 is TGCAGTGCTAGAGAGGATGATAATCAGCCCCAGCATTTT. Translating gives CSAREDDNQPQHF.

This clonotype was seen repeatedly, ten times or more. The chain joins TRBV11-2 to TRBJ2-4, with 11 bases that match TRBD2. V shed 5 bases and J 0 bases; nucleotides not matched to a gene: 3. Germline loops: CDR1 SGHAT, CDR2 FQNNGV. The CDR3 sequence is 16 residues long. CDR3: CASSGGTSGAKNIQYF. The CDR3 DNA is TGTGCCAGCAGCGGCGGGACTAGCGGAGCCAAAAACATTCAGTACTTC.

V and J are TRBV7-9 and TRBJ2-7, with D perhaps matching TRBD2 (6 bases). The CDR3 is 16 amino acids. V was shortened by 0 bases and J by 2 bases, with 14 bases between the two germline ends. Germline V gives CDR1 SEHNR, CDR2 FQNEAQ (reference sequence). CDR3: CASSLATGLGAYEQYF. The CDR3 nucleotides read TGTGCCAGCAGCTTAGCGACGGGACTCGGAGCCTACGAGCAGTACTTC.

This clonotype occurred a few times. The chain is built from TRBV19 and TRBJ1-2; possibly TRBD1 for D (5 bases). CDR1 is LNHDA and CDR2 is SQIVND in the germline V gene (reference sequence). With 10 bases removed from V and 0 bases from J, the gap between germline ends came to 12 bases. This CDR3 comprises 13 residues. In DNA form, the CDR3 reads TGTGCCACCACAGGAGGGTCTAACTATGGCTACACCTTC. It is translated as CATTGGSNYGYTF.

This clonotype was counted many times. The chain uses TRBV27 and TRBJ2-1; D ambiguous. CDR1 and CDR2 (germline): MNHEY, SMNVEV (reference sequence). V was trimmed by 3 bases and J by 9 bases, leaving 12 bases between them. The CDR3 is 13 residues long. The CDR3 sequence: CASSLSSGIEQFF. In DNA form, the CDR3 reads TGTGCCAGCAGTTTGAGCAGTGGGATTGAGCAGTTCTTC.

In this sample, this clonotype turned up many times. The chain has TRBV29-1 and TRBJ2-4; D not resolved. From germline, CDR1 is SQVTM and CDR2 ANQGSEA. This CDR3 contains 12 residues. V gave up 4 bases and J gave up 6 bases, with 10 bases separating them. In nucleotides, the CDR3 is TGCAGCGTTGGACTGAATGGAAACATTCAGTACTTC. Amino acids: CSVGLNGNIQYF.

V and J are TRBV5-1 and TRBJ2-5; 10 bases are shared with TRBD1. In germline, CDR1 is SGHRS, CDR2 YFSETQ. V was pared by 4 bases and J by 7 bases, with 7 bases of the junction left unmatched. The CDR3 consists of 14 residues. The CDR3 here is CASSPGQGYMTQYF. The CDR3 nucleotides read TGCGCCAGCAGCCCGGGACAGGGGTATATGACCCAGTACTTC.

This clonotype has just a few counts. The CDR3 is CSATHPRSNTEAFF. CDR3 sequence (DNA): TGCAGTGCTACCCATCCACGGTCAAACACTGAAGCTTTCTTT. This chain links TRBV20-1 with TRBJ1-1; D gene ambiguous. The CDR3 contains 14 residues. V lost 4 bases and J lost 2, with 14 bases in between. Germline V gene data show CDR1 as DFQATT and CDR2 as SNEGSKA (reference sequence).

This clonotype was picked up a small number of times. The rearrangement uses TRBV6-1 and TRBJ2-1, with 8 positions matching TRBD1. After removal of 5 bases from V and 4 bases from J, the junction contained 13 bases not matched to a gene. CDR3 size: 17 residues. From germline, CDR1 is MNHNS and CDR2 SASEGT. The CDR3 loop reads CASSSNTRDRLYNEQFF. In nucleotides, the CDR3 is TGTGCCAGCAGTTCTAACACCCGGGACAGGCTATACAATGAGCAGTTCTTC.

The chain combines TRBV28 with TRBJ1-2, with D possibly TRBD1 on 5 matching bases. Trimming pared 4 bases from V and 5 bases from J, leaving 17 bases between. The CDR3 length is 15 residues. Per germline, CDR1 MDHEN and CDR2 SYDVKM. The chain's CDR3 is CASSSIGDGEYGYTF. The DNA for the CDR3 is TGTGCCAGCAGTTCAATCGGGGACGGAGAGTATGGCTACACCTTC.

This clonotype was observed a few times. This chain uses TRBV7-6 with TRBJ2-7; D is unresolved. This CDR3 has 15 residues. Trimming pared 2 bases from V and 6 bases from J, leaving 17 bases between. In germline, CDR1 is SGHVS, CDR2 FNYEAQ. CDR3 DNA: TGTGCCAGCAGCTTAAGCCCGAGGTCCCTAAGCGAGCAGTACTTC. Translated, it gives CASSLSPRSLSEQYF.

This clonotype came up a few times. This chain joins TRBV29-1 and TRBJ2-1, with TRBD2 matching over 10 bases. CDR3 length: 13 amino acids. Germline trimming cut 7 bases from V and 10 bases from J; bases unmatched to any gene: 10. The germline CDR1 and CDR2 sequences are SQVTM and ANQGSEA. This chain's CDR3 is CSAIPGAGGEQFF. The CDR3 DNA is TGCAGCGCAATACCTGGAGCGGGAGGGGAGCAGTTCTTC.

This clonotype was counted between two and nine times. This chain links TRBV6-1 with TRBJ2-3; 10 nucleotides align to TRBD1. This CDR3 has 15 amino acids. Germline V lookup: CDR1 MNHNS, CDR2 SASEGT. J was trimmed by 6 bases and V by 7 bases; bases with no gene match: 10. Written as DNA, the CDR3 is TGTGCCAGCACCTTCGGGACAGGGGTTGGGGATACGCAGTATTTT. Translated, it gives CASTFGTGVGDTQYF.

This clonotype has at least ten counts. This chain links TRBV11-3 with TRBJ2-2, with TRBD2 matching 9 bases. Germline V gives CDR1 SGHNT, CDR2 YENEEA. V gave up 4 bases and J gave up 6 bases; unmatched junction bases: 9. This CDR3 comprises 16 residues. The CDR3 DNA reads TGTGCCAGCAGCTCCGGGACTAGCCTTTACTCCGGGGAGCTGTTTTTT. Its protein is CASSSGTSLYSGELFF.

The CDR3 spells CASSLSGFSSYNEQFF. CDR3 DNA: TGTGCCAGCAGCCTTAGCGGGTTCAGCTCCTACAATGAGCAGTTCTTC. The gene calls are TRBV11-2 and TRBJ2-1, with 7 bases lining up with TRBD2. The CDR3 sequence is 16 residues long. V lost 5 bases, J lost 0 bases, and 7 bases stayed unmatched. Germline V gene sequence: CDR1 SGHAT, CDR2 FQNNGV.

V and J are TRBV27 and TRBJ2-7; D possibly corresponds to TRBD1 (5 bases). Per germline, CDR1 MNHEY and CDR2 SMNVEV (reference sequence). The ends were cut back, 2 bases at V and 3 bases at J, with 8 bases in the middle. The CDR3 is made up of 13 amino acids. The CDR3 is CASSLDQGYEQYF. CDR3 nucleotide sequence: TGTGCCAGCAGTTTAGACCAGGGCTACGAGCAGTACTTC.

This clonotype was counted many times. The rearrangement joins TRBV11-2 to TRBJ2-3; 11 bases match TRBD2. Germline assignment: CDR1 SGHAT and CDR2 FQNNGV. V lost 5 bases and J lost 2; bases outside the gene matches: 3. This CDR3 has 15 residues. The CDR3 sequence: CASSHSGRATDTQYF. The CDR3 DNA sequence: TGTGCCAGCAGCCATAGCGGGAGGGCCACAGATACGCAGTATTTT.

The table lists this clonotype with many counts. V usage is TRBV28 and J usage is TRBJ2-7; TRBD1 matches at 7 bases. The CDR3 covers 15 residues. V gave up 6 bases and J gave up 0 bases; unmatched junction bases: 8. From germline, CDR1 is MDHEN and CDR2 SYDVKM. The CDR3 here is CASRTSDRSSYEQYF. The CDR3 nucleotides read TGTGCCAGCAGGACTTCGGACAGGAGCTCCTACGAGCAGTACTTC.

This clonotype was observed many times. V and J are TRBV5-1 and TRBJ2-1; a possible D gene is TRBD1 (6 bases). The V and J ends lost 0 bases and 6 bases respectively, with 19 bases between them. CDR3 length equals 17 residues. Germline V gene data show CDR1 as SGHRS and CDR2 as YFSETQ. The CDR3 DNA follows: TGCGCCAGCAGCTTGGGATTGGTGACCGACAGGCTCAATGAGCAGTTCTTC. It codes for CASSLGLVTDRLNEQFF.

This clonotype has at least ten counts. CDR3 in amino acids: CASSFPIQGMGYYGYTF. The DNA of the CDR3 is TGTGCCAGCAGTTTCCCCATACAGGGGATGGGGTACTATGGCTACACCTTC. V and J are TRBV28 and TRBJ1-2, with 7 bases that match TRBD1. J was trimmed by 3 bases and V by 3 bases; bases with no gene match: 13. Germline CDR1 reads MDHEN; CDR2 reads SYDVKM. The CDR3 is made up of 17 amino acids.

Ten or more counts support this clonotype. The rearrangement joins TRBV7-2 to TRBJ1-1; D remains unclear. The CDR3 has 15 amino acids. The germline V gene encodes CDR1 SGHTA and CDR2 FQGNSA. V was clipped by 0 bases and J by 0 bases, with 8 bases between them. The CDR3 reads CASSLAPGMNTEAFF. CDR3 in DNA: TGTGCCAGCAGCTTAGCGCCGGGCATGAACACTGAAGCTTTCTTT.

The chain employs TRBV4-2 and TRBJ1-1, with D possibly TRBD1 on 6 matching bases. Germline V lookup: CDR1 LGHNA, CDR2 YNFKEQ. Trimming pared 4 bases from V and 2 bases from J, leaving 11 bases between. There are 14 residues in the CDR3. The CDR3 sequence is CASSPKGGNTEAFF. In DNA form, the CDR3 reads TGTGCCAGCAGCCCCAAGGGGGGAAACACTGAAGCTTTCTTT.

At least ten counts were recorded for this clonotype. The chain joins TRBV14 to TRBJ2-7; D might be TRBD1 (6 bases). The CDR3 contains 16 residues. The V end lost 2 bases, the J end lost 2 bases, and 16 bases lay between the germline ends. The germline V gene has CDR1 SGHDN and CDR2 FVKESK. The CDR3 here is CASSQLGAGATYEQYF. The CDR3 nucleotides read TGTGCCAGCAGCCAACTGGGGGCAGGGGCAACCTACGAGCAGTACTTC. Based on the CDR3 plus reference TRBV14 and TRBJ2-7, the full variable domain is EAGVTQFPSHSVIEKGQTVTLRCDPISGHDNLYWYRRVMGKEIKFLLHFVKESKQDESGMPNNRFLAERTGGTYSTLKVQPAELEDSGVYFCASSQLGAGATYEQYFGPGTRLTVT.

The V and J genes are TRBV7-8 and TRBJ1-2, with D possibly matching TRBD1 (5 bases). The V and J ends lost 0 bases and 4 bases respectively, with 9 bases between them. Germline CDR1 SGHVS, CDR2 FQNEAQ. This CDR3 has 14 residues. The CDR3 bases are TGTGCCAGCAGCTTAGCCGCAGGGTCCTATGGCTACACCTTC. Translation gives CASSLAAGSYGYTF.